These 27 T cell receptor beta chains were all obtained from the same sample, sequenced in a study of PD-L1 blockade in urothelial cancer. Method: immunoSEQ multiplex PCR; TCRdb's copy keeps in-frame clones and lacks some. The sample lists about 82,000 clones, 82% occurring once. Material: PBMCs, obtained around atezolizumab (anti-PD-L1) treatment. These receptors came from a man aged 65 to 85 with urothelial cancer.

J is TRBJ1-5 and V is TRBV27; D is ambiguous. Germline loops: CDR1 MNHEY, CDR2 SMNVEV (reference sequence). The V gene lost 6 bases and the J gene lost 4 bases, with 10 bases spanning the gap. The CDR3 extends over 13 amino acids. The CDR3 loop reads CASSAGGNQPQHF. The CDR3, as DNA: TGTGCCAGCAGCGCCGGCGGGAATCAGCCCCAGCATTTT.

In its sample, this clone was seen many times. The chain is built from TRBV14 and TRBJ1-1, with 7 bases matching TRBD1. Germline V lookup: CDR1 SGHDN, CDR2 FVKESK. Trimming at V came to 4 bases and at J to 3 bases, leaving 8 bases not matched to a gene. CDR3 length equals 15 residues. CDR3 loop: CASSPRTGWDTEAFF. As DNA, the CDR3 is TGTGCCAGCAGCCCCCGGACAGGTTGGGACACTGAAGCTTTCTTT.

J is TRBJ1-5 and V is TRBV2, with TRBD1 matching 11 bases. The junction had 10 bases not matched to a gene; V was cut back by 2 bases and J by 4 bases. The CDR3 is 18 amino acids. CDR1 is SNHLY, CDR2 FYNNEI, per germline. CDR3 loop: CASSEYGGTGGRNQPQHF. The CDR3 DNA sequence: TGTGCCAGCAGTGAATACGGGGGGACAGGGGGAAGGAATCAGCCCCAGCATTTT.

The rearrangement uses TRBV27 and TRBJ1-2; 7 positions agree with TRBD1. The V gene's germline CDR1 is MNHEY and CDR2 SMNVEV (reference sequence). V lost 6 bases, J lost 6 bases, and 7 bases stayed unmatched. The CDR3 is made up of 13 amino acids. The CDR3 DNA is TGTGCCAGCAGGAACAGGGGCGCGGATGGCTACACCTTC. Its translation: CASRNRGADGYTF.

V and J are TRBV2 and TRBJ1-1; the match to TRBD1 covers 10 bases. The V gene end was trimmed by 3 bases and the J gene end by 0 bases; junction bases not matched to a gene: 4. CDR3 length: 16 residues. Germline V gene data show CDR1 as SNHLY and CDR2 as FYNNEI. CDR3 in amino acids: CASSDGDRGLNTEAFF. The CDR3 DNA reads TGTGCCAGCAGTGATGGGGACAGGGGACTGAACACTGAAGCTTTCTTT.

The V and J genes are TRBV10-2 and TRBJ2-2, with D perhaps TRBD1 (6 bases). The V end was cut by 11 bases, the J end by 0 bases, with 16 bases between. The CDR3 contains 15 residues. The germline V gene encodes CDR1 WSHSY and CDR2 SAAADI. The CDR3 DNA reads TGCGCCGGTTCCACTGGGACACCGAACACCGGGGAGCTGTTTTTT. Translation gives CAGSTGTPNTGELFF.

V and J are TRBV7-6 and TRBJ1-5; 8 nucleotides align to TRBD1. CDR3 length: 13 amino acids. V dropped 5 bases and J dropped 7; count of bases not matched to a gene: 4. CDR1 is SGHVS and CDR2 is FNYEAQ in the germline V gene. The CDR3 reads CASSPTGEQPQHF. The CDR3 DNA reads TGTGCCAGCAGCCCGACAGGGGAGCAGCCCCAGCATTTT.

The V and J genes are TRBV5-6 and TRBJ2-1, with D hard to call. This CDR3 is built from 16 residues. Trimming removed 4 bases from V and 0 bases from J, with 14 bases in between. Germline CDR1 SGHDT, CDR2 YYEEEE. The CDR3: CASSQISQSSYNEQFF. The CDR3 nucleotides read TGTGCCAGCAGCCAAATCAGTCAAAGCTCCTACAATGAGCAGTTCTTC.

The chain uses TRBV11-3 and TRBJ2-1; TRBD2 matches at 8 bases. Per the germline V gene, CDR1 is SGHNT and CDR2 is YENEEA. Trimming removed 5 bases from V and 4 bases from J; junction bases left unmatched: 10. This CDR3 comprises 16 residues. The CDR3 nucleotides read TGTGCCAGCAGCCCCCTGGGCGGGGGGTCTTACAATGAGCAGTTCTTC. This codes for CASSPLGGGSYNEQFF.

The chain uses TRBV15 and TRBJ2-7, with TRBD2 matching over 10 bases. This CDR3 has 18 residues. Germline CDR1 and CDR2: LNHNV and YYDKDF (reference sequence). Trimming cost V 4 bases and J 6 bases; bases outside gene matches: 18. CDR3 bases: TGTGCCACCAGCACTAGTCTCTCTATAGCGGGAGGATCGGGCGAGCAGTACTTC. Its translation is CATSTSLSIAGGSGEQYF.

The chain recombines TRBV28 with TRBJ2-1, with TRBD1 matching 8 bases. The CDR3 is 13 residues long. In germline, CDR1 is MDHEN, CDR2 SYDVKM. J gave up 7 bases and V 8 bases, and 7 bases lay outside the gene matches. CDR3 sequence reads: CASSWDRKNEQFF. The CDR3 DNA is TGTGCCAGCTCGTGGGACAGGAAAAATGAGCAGTTCTTC. The variable domain in full, with the rest retrieved from reference TRBV28 and TRBJ2-1, is DVKVTQSSRYLVKRTGEKVFLECVQDMDHENMFWYRQDPGLGLRLIYFSYDVKMKEKGDIPEGYSVSREKKERFSLILESASTNQTSMYLCASSWDRKNEQFFGPGTRLTVL.

This clone was counted a few times. The chain carries TRBV6-5 and TRBJ2-3, with 7 bases fitting TRBD2. CDR1 and CDR2 from the germline V gene are MNHEY and SVGAGI. This CDR3 has 12 amino acids. Germline trimming cut 10 bases from V and 2 bases from J; bases unmatched to any gene: 3. The CDR3 here is CATRGDTDTQYF. The CDR3 DNA reads as TGTGCCACTCGGGGGGACACAGATACGCAGTATTTT.

V is TRBV27 and J is TRBJ1-6, with TRBD1 identical over 7 bases. There are 15 residues in the CDR3. The V gene's germline CDR1 is MNHEY and CDR2 SMNVEV (reference sequence). The V segment lost 5 bases and the J segment 8 bases; nucleotides outside the gene matches: 9. The CDR3 bases are TGTGCCAGCAGTCCGATGACAGGGATCGATTCACCCCTCCACTTT. As protein: CASSPMTGIDSPLHF.

The chain uses TRBV5-1 and TRBJ1-2; 9 positions match TRBD1. Germline V gives CDR1 SGHRS, CDR2 YFSETQ. There are 14 residues in the CDR3. V was clipped by 4 bases and J by 7 bases; unmatched bases: 8. In DNA, the CDR3 is TGCGCCAGCAGCCCCGAGGGGACAGGGAGTGGCTACACCTTC. It specifies CASSPEGTGSGYTF.

The chain is built from TRBV9 and TRBJ2-2; perhaps TRBD1 as D (5 bases). Germline loops: CDR1 SGDLS, CDR2 YYNGEE. V was pared by 0 bases and J by 7 bases, with 19 bases between. CDR3 length: 17 amino acids. Here the CDR3 DNA reads TGTGCCAGCAGCGTAGCTCTGGGTAGGGGCCGCGACGGGGAGCTGTTTTTT. This encodes CASSVALGRGRDGELFF. Full variable domain (missing parts from reference TRBV9 and TRBJ2-2): DSGVTQTPKHLITATGQRVTLRCSPRSGDLSVYWYQQSLDQGLQFLIQYYNGEERAKGNILERFSAQQFPDLHSELNLSSLELGDSALYFCASSVALGRGRDGELFFGEGSRLTVL.

This chain uses TRBV19 with TRBJ1-3; D ambiguous. V lost 7 bases and J lost 7, with 11 bases in between. In germline, CDR1 is LNHDA, CDR2 SQIVND (reference sequence). There are 12 residues in the CDR3. This CDR3 is CASNGVGNTIYF. The CDR3 nucleotides are TGTGCCAGTAACGGGGTCGGGAACACCATATATTTT.

The V and J genes are TRBV7-3 and TRBJ2-7; 9 nucleotides match TRBD1. V lost 5 bases and J lost 3; bases outside the gene matches: 11. Germline V gene sequence: CDR1 SGHTA, CDR2 FQGTGA. The CDR3 extends over 16 amino acids. Here the CDR3 reads CASSLDPGQGSYEQYF. CDR3 coding DNA: TGTGCCAGCAGCCTAGACCCGGGACAGGGAAGCTACGAGCAGTACTTC.

This chain joins TRBV2 and TRBJ1-2, with TRBD1 matching 8 bases. J lost 3 bases, V lost 10 bases, and 10 bases had no gene match. The CDR3 contains 14 residues. Germline values: CDR1 SNHLY, CDR2 FYNNEI. CDR3 DNA: TGTGCCACCAAGGGGGGGACAGGAGACTATGGCTACACCTTC. Translated: CATKGGTGDYGYTF.

The CDR3 loop reads CASSELYSGANVLTF. CDR3 nucleotides: TGTGCCAGCAGCGAGCTCTACTCTGGGGCCAACGTCCTGACTTTC. This chain connects TRBV14 to TRBJ2-6; D remains ambiguous. The CDR3 sequence is 15 residues long. V was cut by 5 bases and J by 0 bases, with 8 bases left in between. The germline gives CDR1 SGHDN, CDR2 FVKESK.

The J gene is TRBJ2-7, the V gene TRBV5-1; D is uncertain. Trimming pared 0 bases from V and 5 bases from J, leaving 9 bases between. Germline-derived CDR1 and CDR2 are SGHRS and YFSETQ. The CDR3 runs to 13 residues. The CDR3 nucleotides read TGCGCCAGCAGCTTGGGGGTGAGCGACGAGCAGTACTTC. Amino acids: CASSLGVSDEQYF.

The chain carries TRBV19 and TRBJ1-1, with 7 nucleotides matching TRBD1. Germline V lookup: CDR1 LNHDA, CDR2 SQIVND (reference sequence). V lost 5 bases, J lost 1 base, and 7 bases stayed unmatched. The CDR3 contains 15 residues. CDR3 sequence: CASSPRQGGNTEAFF. The CDR3 DNA is TGTGCCAGTAGTCCCCGACAGGGAGGGAACACTGAAGCTTTCTTT.

This chain links TRBV5-1 with TRBJ1-4; TRBD1 is a possible D gene (6 bases). CDR3 size: 14 residues. Germline V gives CDR1 SGHRS, CDR2 YFSETQ. V lost 3 bases to trimming and J lost 3 bases, with 9 bases between them. DNA of the CDR3: TGCGCCAGCAGCTCGACAGGCCCTAATGAAAAACTGTTTTTT. This gives the protein CASSSTGPNEKLFF.

The chain recombines TRBV6-5 with TRBJ2-7; D possibly corresponds to TRBD1 (6 bases). The CDR3 totals 14 residues. CDR1 and CDR2 from the germline V gene are MNHEY and SVGAGI. With 4 bases removed from V and 3 bases from J, the gap between germline ends came to 13 bases. DNA for the CDR3: TGTGCCAGCAGTTTCCCCGGGACACTCTACGAGCAGTACTTC. Translating it yields CASSFPGTLYEQYF.

Only a few counts were recorded for this clone. V gene TRBV11-3 combines with J gene TRBJ1-1, with 7 nucleotides matching TRBD1. The trim removed 1 base at V and 0 bases at J, leaving 8 bases unmatched. Germline-derived CDR1 and CDR2 are SGHNT and YENEEA. The CDR3 totals 17 residues. Here the CDR3 DNA reads TGTGCCAGCAGCTTAGCCCCTAGGGGGCGCCTGAACACTGAAGCTTTCTTT. Translated: CASSLAPRGRLNTEAFF.

This chain uses TRBV7-9 with TRBJ2-5, with TRBD2 matching over 10 bases. Germline lookup yields CDR1 SEHNR and CDR2 FQNEAQ (reference sequence). The trim removed 5 bases at V and 5 bases at J, leaving 11 bases unmatched. CDR3 length: 16 residues. The CDR3 loop reads CASSHGLAEAVETQYF. DNA of the CDR3: TGTGCCAGCAGCCACGGACTAGCGGAAGCTGTGGAGACCCAGTACTTC.

The chain links TRBV7-2 to TRBJ1-3, with 9 bases identical to TRBD1. Trimming took 6 bases from V and 1 from J; bases not matched to a gene: 4. Germline V gene lookup returns CDR1 SGHTA and CDR2 FQGNSA. This CDR3 region has 15 residues. The CDR3 DNA follows: TGTGCCAGCAGTCGGACAGGGGAGTCTGGAAACACCATATATTTT. Its translation is CASSRTGESGNTIYF.

There are a few counts of this clone. J is TRBJ1-2 and V is TRBV18; 7 bases agree with TRBD1. V dropped 3 bases and J dropped 4; count of bases not matched to a gene: 5. The CDR3 runs to 14 residues. The germline gives CDR1 KGHSH, CDR2 LQKENI. The CDR3 loop reads CASSPSGQSYGYTF. CDR3 bases: TGTGCCAGCTCACCCTCGGGACAGAGCTATGGCTACACCTTC.